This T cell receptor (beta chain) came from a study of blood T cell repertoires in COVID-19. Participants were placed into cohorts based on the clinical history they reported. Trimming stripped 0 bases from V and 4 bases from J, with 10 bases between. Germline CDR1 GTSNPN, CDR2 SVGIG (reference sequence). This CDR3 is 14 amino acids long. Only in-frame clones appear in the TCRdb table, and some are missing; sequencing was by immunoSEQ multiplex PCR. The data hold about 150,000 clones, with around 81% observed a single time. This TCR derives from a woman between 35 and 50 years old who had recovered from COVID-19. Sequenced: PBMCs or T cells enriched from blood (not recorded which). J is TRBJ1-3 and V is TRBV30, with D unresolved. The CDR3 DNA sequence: TGTGCCTGGAGTGTGTTAGGCGGAGGAAACACCATATATTTT. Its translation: CAWSVLGGGNTIYF. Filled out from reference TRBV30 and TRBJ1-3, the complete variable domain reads SQTIHQWPATLVQPVGSPLSLECTVEGTSNPNLYWYRQAAGRGLQLLFYSVGIGQISSEVPQNLSASRPQDRQFILSSKKLLLSDSGFYLCAWSVLGGGNTIYFGEGSWLTVV.